This T cell receptor (beta chain) originates from a study of breast tumors, draining lymph nodes, adjacent tissues. The V segment lost 2 bases and the J segment 6 bases; nucleotides outside the gene matches: 13. There are 19 residues in the CDR3. Germline V gene data show CDR1 as SGHDN and CDR2 as FVKESK. Findings and limits, study-wide: Tumors had less TCR diversity than lymph nodes, more than nontumor tissue.

Many counts were recorded for this clonotype. Its matching antigen is unknown. TCRdb independently ran MiXCR on the multiplex PCR reads; one entry per CDR3 protein. Of 20,000 to 25,000 distinct CDR3 sequences in the sample, roughly 40% are singletons; the top ten hold approximately 25%. The sample comprised breast tumor tissue. The chain is built from TRBV14 and TRBJ2-3, with 14 positions matching TRBD2. This TCR was sampled from a female donor with breast cancer. Some clones in this sample may be carry-over from other donors' samples. CDR3: CASSQWKRLAGGLGDTQYF. CDR3 sequence (DNA): TGTGCCAGCAGCCAATGGAAGAGACTAGCGGGGGGGCTAGGGGATACGCAGTATTTT. The full variable domain, rest sourced from reference TRBV14 and TRBJ2-3, is EAGVTQFPSHSVIEKGQTVTLRCDPISGHDNLYWYRRVMGKEIKFLLHFVKESKQDESGMPNNRFLAERTGGTYSTLKVQPAELEDSGVYFCASSQWKRLAGGLGDTQYFGPGTRLTVL.